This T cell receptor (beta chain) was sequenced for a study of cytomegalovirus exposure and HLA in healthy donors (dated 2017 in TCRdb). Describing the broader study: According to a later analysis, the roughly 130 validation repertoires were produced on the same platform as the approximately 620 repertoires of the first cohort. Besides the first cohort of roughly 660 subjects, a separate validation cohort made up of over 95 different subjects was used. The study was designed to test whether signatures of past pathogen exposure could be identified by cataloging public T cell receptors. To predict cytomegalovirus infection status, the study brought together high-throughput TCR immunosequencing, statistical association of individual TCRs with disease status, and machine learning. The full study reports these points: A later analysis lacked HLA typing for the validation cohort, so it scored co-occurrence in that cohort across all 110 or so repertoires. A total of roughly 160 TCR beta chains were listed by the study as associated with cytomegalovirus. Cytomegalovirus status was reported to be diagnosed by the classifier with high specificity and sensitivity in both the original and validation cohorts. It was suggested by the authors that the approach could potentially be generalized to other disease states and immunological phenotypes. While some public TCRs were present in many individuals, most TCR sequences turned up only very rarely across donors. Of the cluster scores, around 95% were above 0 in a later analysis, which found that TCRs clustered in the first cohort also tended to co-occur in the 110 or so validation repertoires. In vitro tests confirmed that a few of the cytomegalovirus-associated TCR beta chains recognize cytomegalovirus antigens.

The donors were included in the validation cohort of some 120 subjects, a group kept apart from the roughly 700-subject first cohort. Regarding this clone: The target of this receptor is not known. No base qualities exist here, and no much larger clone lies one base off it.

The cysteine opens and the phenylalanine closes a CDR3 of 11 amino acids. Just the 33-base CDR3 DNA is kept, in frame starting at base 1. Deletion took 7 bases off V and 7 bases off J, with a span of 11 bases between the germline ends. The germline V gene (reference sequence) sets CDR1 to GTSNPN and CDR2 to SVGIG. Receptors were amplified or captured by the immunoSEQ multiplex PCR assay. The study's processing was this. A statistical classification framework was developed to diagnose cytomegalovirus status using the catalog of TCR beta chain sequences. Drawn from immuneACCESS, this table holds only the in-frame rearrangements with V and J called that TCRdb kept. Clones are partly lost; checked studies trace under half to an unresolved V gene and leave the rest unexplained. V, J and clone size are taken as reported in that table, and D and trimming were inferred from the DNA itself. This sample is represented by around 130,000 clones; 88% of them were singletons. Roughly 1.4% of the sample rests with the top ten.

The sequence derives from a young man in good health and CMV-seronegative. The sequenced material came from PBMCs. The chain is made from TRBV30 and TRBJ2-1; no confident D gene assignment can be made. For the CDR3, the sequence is CASHIGNEQFF. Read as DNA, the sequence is TGTGCCTCCCATATCGGGAATGAGCAGTTCTTC. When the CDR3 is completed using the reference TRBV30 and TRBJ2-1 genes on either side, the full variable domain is SQTIHQWPATLVQPVGSPLSLECTVEGTSNPNLYWYRQAAGRGLQLLFYSVGIGQISSEVPQNLSASRPQDRQFILSSKKLLLSDSGFYLCASHIGNEQFFGPGTRLTVL.